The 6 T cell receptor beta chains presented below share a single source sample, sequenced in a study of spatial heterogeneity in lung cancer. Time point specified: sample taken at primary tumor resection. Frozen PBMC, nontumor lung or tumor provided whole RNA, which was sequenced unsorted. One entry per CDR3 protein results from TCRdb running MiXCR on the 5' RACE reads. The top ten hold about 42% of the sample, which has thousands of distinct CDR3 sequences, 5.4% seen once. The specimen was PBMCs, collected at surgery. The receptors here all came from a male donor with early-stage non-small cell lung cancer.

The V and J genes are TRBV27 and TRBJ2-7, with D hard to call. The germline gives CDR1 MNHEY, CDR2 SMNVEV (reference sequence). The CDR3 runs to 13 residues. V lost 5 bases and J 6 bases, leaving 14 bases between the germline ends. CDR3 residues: CASSHLPGVEQYF. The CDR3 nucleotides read TGTGCCAGCAGTCACCTCCCTGGGGTCGAGCAGTACTTC.

The CDR3 region has the DNA TGTGCCAGCAGCTTATCTCGGGATAACTATGGCTACACCTTC. Translation: CASSLSRDNYGYTF. The rearrangement joins TRBV13 to TRBJ1-2; D call uncertain. V shed 2 bases and J shed 1 base, with 8 bases lying between them. Germline values: CDR1 PRHDT, CDR2 FYEKMQ (reference sequence). The CDR3 length is 14 residues.

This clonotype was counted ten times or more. The CDR3 loop is CASSYPDGYYYEQYF. The CDR3 DNA reads as TGTGCCAGCAGTTACCCGGACGGGTACTACTACGAGCAGTACTTC. The chain carries TRBV6-2 or TRBV6-3 and TRBJ2-7; D not resolved. Trimming shortened V by 2 bases and J by 3 bases, and 14 bases separated the two germline ends. The CDR3 spans 15 residues. Germline V CDR1 and CDR2: MNHEY, SVGEGT.

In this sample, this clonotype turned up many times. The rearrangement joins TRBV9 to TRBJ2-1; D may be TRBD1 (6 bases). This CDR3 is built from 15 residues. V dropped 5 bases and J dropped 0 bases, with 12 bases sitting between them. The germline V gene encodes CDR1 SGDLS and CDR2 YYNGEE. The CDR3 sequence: CASREGVNSYNEQFF. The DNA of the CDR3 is TGTGCCAGCAGAGAGGGGGTCAACTCCTACAATGAGCAGTTCTTC.

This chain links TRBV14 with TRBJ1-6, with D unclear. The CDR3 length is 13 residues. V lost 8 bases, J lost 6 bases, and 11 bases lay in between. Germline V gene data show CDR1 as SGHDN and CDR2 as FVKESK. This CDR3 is CASGPQSNSPLHF. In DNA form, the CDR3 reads TGTGCCAGCGGTCCGCAGTCTAATTCACCCCTCCACTTT.

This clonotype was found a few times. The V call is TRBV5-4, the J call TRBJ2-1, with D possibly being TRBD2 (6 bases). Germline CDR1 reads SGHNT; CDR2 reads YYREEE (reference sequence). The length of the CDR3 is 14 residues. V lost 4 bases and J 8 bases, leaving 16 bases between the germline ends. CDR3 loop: CASSPRLVYDEQFF. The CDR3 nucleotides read TGTGCCAGCAGCCCAAGACTAGTTTACGATGAGCAGTTCTTC.